Detailed here is one T cell receptor beta chain. Some clones are missing from TCRdb's copy, which holds only in-frame ones; the method was immunoSEQ multiplex PCR. The table shows around 25,000 clones, with approximately 85% occurring only once. This record comes from a study of blood T cell repertoires in COVID-19. Study overall: Researchers got acute and convalescent COVID-19 samples from the United States, Italy and Spain. T cells, B-cell-depleted T cells, or PBMCs supplied cDNA or gDNA.

CDR3 length: 15 residues. V lost 3 bases to trimming and J lost 0 bases; unmatched junction nucleotides: 5. Germline V lookup: CDR1 DFQATT, CDR2 SNEGSKA (reference sequence). Sequencing was performed on peripheral blood. This TCR came from a woman between 50 and 59 years old with active COVID-19. The gene calls are TRBV20-1 and TRBJ2-1; 7 nucleotides agree with TRBD1. CDR3 nucleotide sequence: TGCAGTGCTAGTATAGGGGGCGGCTCCTACAATGAGCAGTTCTTC. Protein: CSASIGGGSYNEQFF.